The T cell receptor (beta chain) under discussion was sequenced for a study of patients and donors after allogeneic stem cell transplantation. The V gene's germline CDR1 is DFQATT and CDR2 SNEGSKA (reference sequence). The CDR3 has 13 residues. V gave up 6 bases and J gave up 5 bases, with 11 bases separating them. This clonotype was counted ten times or more. Via MiXCR, TCRdb re-called the RT-PCR reads, giving one row per CDR3 protein. The top ten hold 40% to 60% of the sample, which has about 7,600 distinct CDR3 sequences, around 10% seen once. Sequencing input: blood, either unsorted or a sorted T cell fraction (not recorded which). The TCR was taken from a human donor who was either an allogeneic HSCT recipient or a stem cell or donor lymphocyte infusion donor (not recorded which). It is not recorded whose cells these are; they may come from a transplant donor. The V call is TRBV20-1, the J call TRBJ1-6; D remains ambiguous. The CDR3 DNA follows: TGCAGTGCCTCCGTGGCCAATAATTCACCCCTCCACTTT. This sequence encodes CSASVANNSPLHF.